This entry lists 12 T cell receptor beta chains sequenced from one sample in a study of CD8+CD57+ T cells in acquired aplastic anemia. Using genomic DNA as the template, TCR beta VDJ and CDR3 profiling was carried out. MiXCR, applied by TCRdb to the reads, yields one record per CDR3 protein. The sample shows 150,000 to 200,000 distinct CDR3 sequences, less than 55% of them seen only once. The sample was sorted CD4+, CD8+, or CD8+CD57+ T cells (not recorded which) from PBMCs. The source is a human donor in good health.

This clonotype appeared many times. The chain is built from TRBV12-3 or TRBV12-4 and TRBJ2-3; the D is unclear. The V end lost 3 bases, the J end lost 0 bases, and 13 bases lay between the germline ends. The CDR3 is 16 residues long. DNA of the CDR3: TGTGCCAGCAGTTTGAGGAAACTATCTAGCACAGATACGCAGTATTTT. Translation: CASSLRKLSSTDTQYF.

On this clonotype itself: A much more abundant neighbour one base away suggests this may be a read error. The chain couples TRBV7-2 to TRBJ2-7; D unresolved. CDR3 length: 11 residues. In germline, CDR1 is SGHTA, CDR2 FQGNSA. With 2 bases removed from V and 6 bases from J, the gap between germline ends came to 5 bases. This CDR3 reads CASSLRSEQYF. CDR3 in DNA: TGTGCCAGCAGCTTACGGTCCGAGCAGTACTTC.

This clonotype was seen ten or more times. The chain combines TRBV19 with TRBJ1-1, with a weak D call TRBD1 (6 bases). CDR3 size: 14 residues. V was shortened by 5 bases and J by 9 bases, with 19 bases between the two germline ends. Germline CDR1 is LNHDA and CDR2 is SQIVND (reference sequence). CDR3: CASSLGGARVQAFF. CDR3 in DNA: TGTGCCAGTAGTCTTGGGGGGGCGCGGGTTCAAGCTTTCTTT.

The V and J genes are TRBV3-1 and TRBJ1-3; D perhaps matches TRBD1 (6 bases). V was shortened by 3 bases and J by 4 bases, with 7 bases between the two germline ends. Germline V CDR1 and CDR2: LGHDT, YNNKEL (reference sequence). The CDR3 is made up of 13 amino acids. The CDR3 DNA reads TGTGCCAGCAGCCAGGGGGCAGGAAACACCATATATTTT. It specifies CASSQGAGNTIYF.

The chain carries TRBV5-1 and TRBJ1-3, with a tentative D call TRBD1 (5 bases). Germline CDR1 SGHRS, CDR2 YFSETQ. The CDR3 spans 16 residues. Trimming shortened V by 2 bases and J by 0 bases, and 12 bases separated the two germline ends. The CDR3 protein is CASSLSGTDSGNTIYF. The CDR3 DNA sequence: TGCGCCAGCAGCTTATCTGGGACTGACTCTGGAAACACCATATATTTT.

The J gene is TRBJ1-3, the V gene TRBV11-1; 7 positions agree with TRBD1. V lost 1 base, J lost 0 bases, and 3 bases stayed unmatched. This CDR3 has 16 residues. Germline V CDR1 and CDR2: SGHAT, FQDESV (reference sequence). CDR3 bases: TGTGCCAGCAGCTTAGTAGGGGGCCCCTCTGGAAACACCATATATTTT. Encoded protein: CASSLVGGPSGNTIYF.

The sample holds a few counts of this clonotype. The chain combines TRBV4-1 with TRBJ2-2, with D maybe TRBD1 (7 bases). From germline, CDR1 is MGHRA and CDR2 YSYEKL. This CDR3 region has 16 residues. V was cut by 3 bases and J by 4 bases, with 15 bases left in between. The CDR3 protein is CASSHGGGRSTGELFF. The CDR3 nucleotides read TGCGCCAGCAGCCATGGAGGGGGCCGGAGCACCGGGGAGCTGTTTTTT.

This chain connects TRBV10-2 to TRBJ2-1, with 10 bases lining up with TRBD2. The junction had 12 bases not matched to a gene; V was cut back by 4 bases and J by 6 bases. This CDR3 region has 17 residues. Germline V lookup: CDR1 WSHSY, CDR2 SAAADI. The CDR3 here is CASSGLAGAGYGNEQFF. The DNA for the CDR3 is TGCGCCAGCAGTGGGCTAGCGGGAGCTGGATATGGCAATGAGCAGTTCTTC.

This clonotype turned up a few times. This chain connects TRBV10-2 to TRBJ1-5; the match to TRBD1 covers 7 bases. The germline CDR1 and CDR2 sequences are WSHSY and SAAADI. J was trimmed by 6 bases and V by 2 bases; bases with no gene match: 4. The CDR3 extends over 14 amino acids. For the CDR3, the DNA is TGCGCCAGCAGTGAGGTAGGGGGCCTTCAGCCCCAGCATTTT. Amino acid sequence: CASSEVGGLQPQHF.

The chain recombines TRBV19 with TRBJ2-7; TRBD1 matches at 11 bases. Looked up from germline, CDR1 is LNHDA and CDR2 is SQIVND (reference sequence). J gave up 10 bases and V 9 bases, and 11 bases lay outside the gene matches. The CDR3 runs 13 residues. CDR3 protein: CASTQPGQGVQYF. The CDR3 DNA follows: TGTGCCAGCACTCAACCGGGACAGGGGGTTCAGTACTTC. The full variable domain, completed using reference TRBV19 and TRBJ2-7, is DGGITQSPKYLFRKEGQNVTLSCEQNLNHDAMYWYRQDPGQGLRLIYYSQIVNDFQKGDIAEGYSVSREKKESFPLTVTSAQKNPTAFYLCASTQPGQGVQYFGPGTRLTVT.

A few counts support this clonotype. The chain couples TRBV9 to TRBJ2-7, with 9 bases matching TRBD1. The CDR3 is 14 residues long. Germline CDR1 is SGDLS and CDR2 is YYNGEE. J lost 2 bases, V lost 0 bases, and 0 bases had no gene match. This CDR3 is CASSVGDRAYEQYF. The CDR3 nucleotides are TGTGCCAGCAGCGTAGGGGACAGGGCCTACGAGCAGTACTTC.

The chain combines TRBV20-1 with TRBJ2-5; D is uncertain. V shed 3 bases and J shed 4 bases, with 6 bases lying between them. Germline V gene lookup returns CDR1 DFQATT and CDR2 SNEGSKA (reference sequence). The CDR3 has 11 residues. CDR3 DNA: TGCAGTGCTAGGATAGGAGAGACCCAGTACTTC. Its protein is CSARIGETQYF.